This T cell receptor (beta chain) comes out of a study of shared clonotypes between healthy human individuals. Method: immunoSEQ multiplex PCR; TCRdb's copy keeps in-frame clones and lacks some. In the table there are roughly 500,000 clones, 70% to 80% of which are singletons. The V end was cut by 0 bases, the J end by 6 bases, with 13 bases between. This CDR3 is built from 14 residues. What was sequenced was PBMCs. The J gene is TRBJ2-7, the V gene TRBV5-7, with D unclear. TRBV5-7 qualifies as an ORF whose function is uncertain. The sequence derives from a woman in her thirties or forties in good health. Some clones in this sample may be carry-over from other donors' samples. DNA for the CDR3: TGTGCCAGCAGCTTGGGGCAATGGAAGGGCGAGCAGTACTTC. Translating gives CASSLGQWKGEQYF.